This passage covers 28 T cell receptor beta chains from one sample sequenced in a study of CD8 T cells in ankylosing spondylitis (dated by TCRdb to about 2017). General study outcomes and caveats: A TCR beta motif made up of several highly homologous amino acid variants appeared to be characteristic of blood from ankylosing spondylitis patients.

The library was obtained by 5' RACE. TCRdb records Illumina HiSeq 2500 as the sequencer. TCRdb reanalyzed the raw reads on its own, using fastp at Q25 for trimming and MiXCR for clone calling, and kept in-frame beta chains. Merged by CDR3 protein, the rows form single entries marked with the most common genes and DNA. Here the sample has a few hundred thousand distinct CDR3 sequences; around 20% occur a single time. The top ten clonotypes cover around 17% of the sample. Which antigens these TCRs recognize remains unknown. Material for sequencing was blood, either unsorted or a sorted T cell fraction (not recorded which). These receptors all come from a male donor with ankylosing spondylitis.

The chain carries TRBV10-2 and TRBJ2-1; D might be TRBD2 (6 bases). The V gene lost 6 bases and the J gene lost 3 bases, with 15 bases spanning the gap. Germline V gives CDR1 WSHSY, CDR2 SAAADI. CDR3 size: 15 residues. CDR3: CASRSDRGFYNEQFF. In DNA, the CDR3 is TGCGCCAGCAGGTCGGACCGGGGGTTCTACAATGAGCAGTTCTTC.

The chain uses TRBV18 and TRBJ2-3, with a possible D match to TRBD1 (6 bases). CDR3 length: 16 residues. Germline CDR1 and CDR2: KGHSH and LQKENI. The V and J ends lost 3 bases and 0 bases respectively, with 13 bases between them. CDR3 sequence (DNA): TGTGCCAGCTCACCCCCAACCGGACAGAGCACAGATACGCAGTATTTT. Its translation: CASSPPTGQSTDTQYF. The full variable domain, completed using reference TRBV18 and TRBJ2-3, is NAGVMQNPRHLVRRRGQEARLRCSPMKGHSHVYWYRQLPEEGLKFMVYLQKENIIDESGMPKERFSAEFPKEGPSILRIQQVVRGDSAAYFCASSPPTGQSTDTQYFGPGTRLTVL.

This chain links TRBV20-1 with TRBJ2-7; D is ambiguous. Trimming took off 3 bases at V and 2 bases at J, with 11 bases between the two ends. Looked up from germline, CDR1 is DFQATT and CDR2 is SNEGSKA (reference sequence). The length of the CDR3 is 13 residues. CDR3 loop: CSASPDGTYEQYF. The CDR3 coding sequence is TGCAGTGCTAGCCCGGACGGTACCTACGAGCAGTACTTC.

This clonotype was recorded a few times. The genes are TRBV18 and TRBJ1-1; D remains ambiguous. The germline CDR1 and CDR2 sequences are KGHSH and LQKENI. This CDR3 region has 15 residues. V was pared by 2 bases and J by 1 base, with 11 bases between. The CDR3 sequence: CASSPSSRGNTEAFF. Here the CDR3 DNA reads TGTGCCAGCTCACCAAGCAGTCGAGGGAACACTGAAGCTTTCTTT.

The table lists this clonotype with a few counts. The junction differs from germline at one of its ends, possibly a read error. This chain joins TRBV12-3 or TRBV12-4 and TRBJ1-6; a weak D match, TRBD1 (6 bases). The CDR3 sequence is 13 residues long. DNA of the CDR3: TGTGCCAGCAGCACGGACAGATCGGCCAGGGTGTTCTTT. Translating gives CASSTDRSARVFF.

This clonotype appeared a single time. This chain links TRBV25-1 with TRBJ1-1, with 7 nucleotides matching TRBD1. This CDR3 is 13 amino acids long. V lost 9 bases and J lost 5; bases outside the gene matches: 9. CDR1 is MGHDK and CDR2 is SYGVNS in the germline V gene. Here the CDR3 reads CASTPGGRTEAFF. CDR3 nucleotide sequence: TGTGCCAGTACCCCAGGGGGTCGGACTGAAGCTTTCTTT.

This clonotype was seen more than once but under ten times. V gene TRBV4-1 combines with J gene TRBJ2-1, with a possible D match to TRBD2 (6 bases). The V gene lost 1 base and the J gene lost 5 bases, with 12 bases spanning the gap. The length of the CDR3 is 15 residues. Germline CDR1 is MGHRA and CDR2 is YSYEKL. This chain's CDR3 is CASSQAGIADNEQFF. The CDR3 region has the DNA TGCGCCAGCAGCCAAGCGGGGATAGCGGACAATGAGCAGTTCTTC.

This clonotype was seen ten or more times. CDR3 nucleotide sequence: TGCGCCAGCAGCTTGGAGGTCGGGAACTATGGCTACACCTTC. Translation gives CASSLEVGNYGYTF. The rearrangement joins TRBV5-1 to TRBJ1-2; D remains ambiguous. The CDR3 totals 14 residues. Trimming shortened V by 0 bases and J by 2 bases, and 8 bases separated the two germline ends. CDR1 and CDR2 from the germline V gene are SGHRS and YFSETQ.

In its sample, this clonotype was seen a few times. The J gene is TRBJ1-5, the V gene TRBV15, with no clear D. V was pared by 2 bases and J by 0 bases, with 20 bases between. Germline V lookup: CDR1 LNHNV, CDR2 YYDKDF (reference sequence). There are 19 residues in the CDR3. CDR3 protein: CATSRPNAGYRYSNQPQHF. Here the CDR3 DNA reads TGTGCCACCAGCAGACCTAATGCGGGGTATAGGTATAGCAATCAGCCCCAGCATTTT. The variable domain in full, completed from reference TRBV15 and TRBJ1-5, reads DAMVIQNPRYQVTQFGKPVTLSCSQTLNHNVMYWYQQKSSQAPKLLFHYYDKDFNNEADTPDNFQSRRPNTSFCFLDIRSPGLGDTAMYLCATSRPNAGYRYSNQPQHFGDGTRLSIL.

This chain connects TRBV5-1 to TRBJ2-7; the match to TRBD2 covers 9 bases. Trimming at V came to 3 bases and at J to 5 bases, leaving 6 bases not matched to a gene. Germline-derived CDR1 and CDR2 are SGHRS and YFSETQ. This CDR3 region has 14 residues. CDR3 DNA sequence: TGCGCCAGCAGCTCGACTAGCGGAATAAACGAGCAGTACTTC. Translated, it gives CASSSTSGINEQYF.

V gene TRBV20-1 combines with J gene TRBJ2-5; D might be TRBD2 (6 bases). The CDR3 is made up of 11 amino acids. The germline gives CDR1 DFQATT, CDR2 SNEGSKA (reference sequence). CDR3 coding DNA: TGCACCACGGGACTCTCAGAGACCCAGTACTTC. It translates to CTTGLSETQYF.

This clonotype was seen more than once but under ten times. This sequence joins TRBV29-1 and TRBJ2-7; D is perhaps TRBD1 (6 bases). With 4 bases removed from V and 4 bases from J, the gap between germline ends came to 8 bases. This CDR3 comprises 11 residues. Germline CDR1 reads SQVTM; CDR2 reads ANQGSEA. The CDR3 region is CSVGRGYEQYF. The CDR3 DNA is TGCAGCGTTGGAAGGGGGTACGAGCAGTACTTC.

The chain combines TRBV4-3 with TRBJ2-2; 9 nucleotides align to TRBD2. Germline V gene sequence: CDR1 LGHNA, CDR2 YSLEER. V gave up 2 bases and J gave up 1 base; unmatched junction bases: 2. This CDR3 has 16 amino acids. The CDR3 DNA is TGCGCCAGCAGCCAATCAGCGGGAGGGAACACCGGGGAGCTGTTTTTT. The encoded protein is CASSQSAGGNTGELFF.

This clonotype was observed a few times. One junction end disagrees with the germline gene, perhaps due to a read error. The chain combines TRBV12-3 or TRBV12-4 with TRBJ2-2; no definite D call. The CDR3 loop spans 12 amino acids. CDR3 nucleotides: TGTGCCAGCAGTTTAACGGCAGGTGGTGAGATTTTT. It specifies CASSLTAGGEIF.

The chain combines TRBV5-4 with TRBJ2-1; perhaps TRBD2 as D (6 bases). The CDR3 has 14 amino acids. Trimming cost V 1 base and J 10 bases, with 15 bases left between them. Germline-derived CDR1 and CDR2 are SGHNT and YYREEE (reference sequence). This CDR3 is CASSLKFAGREQFF. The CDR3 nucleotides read TGTGCCAGCAGCTTGAAGTTTGCGGGGAGGGAGCAGTTCTTC.

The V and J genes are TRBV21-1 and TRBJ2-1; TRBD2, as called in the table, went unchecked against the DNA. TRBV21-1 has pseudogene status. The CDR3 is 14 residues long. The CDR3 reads CASSPRDYNNEQFF. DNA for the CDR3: TGTGCCAGCAGCCCTCGGGACTATAACAATGAGCAGTTCTTC.

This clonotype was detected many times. CDR3 sequence reads: CASSLAGASSYNEQFF. The CDR3 DNA reads TGCGCCAGCAGCTTGGCGGGGGCGAGCTCCTACAATGAGCAGTTCTTC. The chain recombines TRBV5-1 with TRBJ2-1; the D call may be TRBD1 or TRBD2 (6 bases each). Per the germline V gene, CDR1 is SGHRS and CDR2 is YFSETQ. V was clipped by 0 bases and J by 0 bases, with 10 bases between them. The CDR3 totals 16 residues.

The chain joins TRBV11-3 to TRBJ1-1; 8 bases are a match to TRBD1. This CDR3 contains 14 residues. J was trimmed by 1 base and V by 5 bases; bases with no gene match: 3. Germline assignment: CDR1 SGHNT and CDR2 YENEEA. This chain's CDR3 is CASSAGQANTEAFF. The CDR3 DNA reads TGTGCCAGCAGCGCGGGACAGGCGAACACTGAAGCTTTCTTT. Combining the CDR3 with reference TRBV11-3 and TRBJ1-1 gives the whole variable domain EAGVVQSPRYKIIEKKQPVAFWCNPISGHNTLYWYLQNLGQGPELLIRYENEEAVDDSQLPKDRFSAERLKGVDSTLKIQPAELGDSAVYLCASSAGQANTEAFFGQGTRLTVV.

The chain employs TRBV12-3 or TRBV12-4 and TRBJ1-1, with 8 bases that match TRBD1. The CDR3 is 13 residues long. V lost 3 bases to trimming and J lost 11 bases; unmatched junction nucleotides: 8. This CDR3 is CASSFLQGAAAFF. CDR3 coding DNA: TGTGCCAGCAGTTTCCTGCAGGGGGCTGCGGCTTTCTTT.

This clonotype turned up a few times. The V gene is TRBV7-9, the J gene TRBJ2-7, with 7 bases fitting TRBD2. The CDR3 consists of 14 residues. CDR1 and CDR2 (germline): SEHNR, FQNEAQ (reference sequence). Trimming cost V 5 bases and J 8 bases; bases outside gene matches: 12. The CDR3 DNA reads TGTGCCAGCAGCCCCCGGGGCGGGAGTACGAAGCAGTACTTC. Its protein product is CASSPRGGSTKQYF.

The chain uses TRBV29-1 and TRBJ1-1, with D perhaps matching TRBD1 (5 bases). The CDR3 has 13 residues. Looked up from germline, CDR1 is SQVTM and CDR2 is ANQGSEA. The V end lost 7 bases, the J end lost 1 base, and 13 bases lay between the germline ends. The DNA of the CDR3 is TGCAGCGGGAACCCAGGGTGGAACACTGAAGCTTTCTTT. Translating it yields CSGNPGWNTEAFF.

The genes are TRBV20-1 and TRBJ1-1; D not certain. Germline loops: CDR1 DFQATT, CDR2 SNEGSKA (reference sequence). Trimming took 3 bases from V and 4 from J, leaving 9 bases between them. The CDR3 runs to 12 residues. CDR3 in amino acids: CSASDQVTEAFF. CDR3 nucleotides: TGCAGTGCTAGTGACCAGGTCACTGAAGCTTTCTTT.

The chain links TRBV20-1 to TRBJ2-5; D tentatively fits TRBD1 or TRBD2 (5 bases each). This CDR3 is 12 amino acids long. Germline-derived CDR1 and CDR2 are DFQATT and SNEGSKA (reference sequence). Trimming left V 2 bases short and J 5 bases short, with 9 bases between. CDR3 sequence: CSARLGEETQYF. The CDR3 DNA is TGCAGTGCTAGACTGGGGGAGGAGACCCAGTACTTC.

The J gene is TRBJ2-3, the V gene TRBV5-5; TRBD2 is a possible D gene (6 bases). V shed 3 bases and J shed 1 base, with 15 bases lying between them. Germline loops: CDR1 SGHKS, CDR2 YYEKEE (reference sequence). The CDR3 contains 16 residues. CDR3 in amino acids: CASSYVSGKGTDTQYF. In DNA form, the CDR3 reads TGTGCCAGCAGCTACGTTAGCGGAAAAGGCACAGATACGCAGTATTTT.

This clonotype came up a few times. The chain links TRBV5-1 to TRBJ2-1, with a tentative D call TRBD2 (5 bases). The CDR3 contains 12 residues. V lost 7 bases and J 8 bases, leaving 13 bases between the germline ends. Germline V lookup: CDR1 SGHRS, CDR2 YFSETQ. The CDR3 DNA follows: TGCGCCAGCGGACTCCTTAGGGATGAGCAGTTCTTC. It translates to CASGLLRDEQFF.

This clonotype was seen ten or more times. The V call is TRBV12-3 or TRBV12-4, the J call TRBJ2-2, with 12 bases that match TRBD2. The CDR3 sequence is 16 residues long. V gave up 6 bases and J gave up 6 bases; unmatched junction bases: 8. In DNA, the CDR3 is TGTGCCAGCAGCCAGCTAGCGGGAGGGCCCCCCGGGGAGCTGTTTTTT. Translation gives CASSQLAGGPPGELFF.

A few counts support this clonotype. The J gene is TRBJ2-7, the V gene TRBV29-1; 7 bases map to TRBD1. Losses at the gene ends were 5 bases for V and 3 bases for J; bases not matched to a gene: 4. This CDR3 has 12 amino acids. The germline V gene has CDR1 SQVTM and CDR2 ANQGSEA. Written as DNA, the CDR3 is TGCAGCGTTTCCGGGACAGACTACGAGCAGTACTTC. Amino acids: CSVSGTDYEQYF.

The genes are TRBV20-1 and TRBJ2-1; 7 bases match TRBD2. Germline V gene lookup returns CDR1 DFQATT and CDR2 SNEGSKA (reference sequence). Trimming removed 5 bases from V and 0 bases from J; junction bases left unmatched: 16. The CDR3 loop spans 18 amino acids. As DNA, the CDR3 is TGCAGTGCTGATACCCTGACTAGCCGGGAAATCTCCTACAATGAGCAGTTCTTC. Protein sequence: CSADTLTSREISYNEQFF.